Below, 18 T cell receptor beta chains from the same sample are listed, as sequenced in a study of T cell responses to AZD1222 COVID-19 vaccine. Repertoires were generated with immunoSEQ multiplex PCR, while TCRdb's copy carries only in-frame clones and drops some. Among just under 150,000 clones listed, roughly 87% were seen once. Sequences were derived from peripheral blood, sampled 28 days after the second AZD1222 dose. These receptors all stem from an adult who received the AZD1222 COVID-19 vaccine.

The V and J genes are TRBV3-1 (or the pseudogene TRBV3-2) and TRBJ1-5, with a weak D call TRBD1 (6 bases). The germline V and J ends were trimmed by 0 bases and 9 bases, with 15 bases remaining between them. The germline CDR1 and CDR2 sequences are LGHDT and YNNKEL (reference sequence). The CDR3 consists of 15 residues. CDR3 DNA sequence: TGTGCCAGCAGCCAAGACACAGGGCAAAGATGGCCCCAGCATTTT. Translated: CASSQDTGQRWPQHF.

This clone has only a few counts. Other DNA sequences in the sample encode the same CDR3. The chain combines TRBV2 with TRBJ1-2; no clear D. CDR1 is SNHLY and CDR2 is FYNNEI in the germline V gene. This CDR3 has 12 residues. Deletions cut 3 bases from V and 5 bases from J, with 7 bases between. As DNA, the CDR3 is TGTGCCAGCAGTGAGAAAGGGTATGGCTACACCTTC. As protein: CASSEKGYGYTF.

CDR3 loop: CASSIDGPRADVYEQYF. CDR3 in DNA: TGTGCCAGTAGTATAGATGGCCCTCGAGCGGACGTCTACGAGCAGTACTTC. The rearrangement links TRBV19 to TRBJ2-7, with D perhaps TRBD2 (5 bases). The CDR3 is made up of 17 amino acids. V lost 0 bases and J 3 bases, leaving 18 bases between the germline ends. CDR1 and CDR2 (germline): LNHDA, SQIVND (reference sequence).

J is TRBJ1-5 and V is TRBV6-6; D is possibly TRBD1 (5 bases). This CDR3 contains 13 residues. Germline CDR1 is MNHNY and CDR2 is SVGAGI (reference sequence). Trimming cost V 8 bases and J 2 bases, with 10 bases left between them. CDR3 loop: CASGTGGNQPQHF. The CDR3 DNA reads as TGTGCCAGCGGGACGGGGGGCAATCAGCCCCAGCATTTT.

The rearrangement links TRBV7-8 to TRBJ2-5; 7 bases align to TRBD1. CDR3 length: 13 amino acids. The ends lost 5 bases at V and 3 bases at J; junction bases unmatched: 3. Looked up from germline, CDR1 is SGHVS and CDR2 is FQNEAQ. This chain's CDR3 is CASSRDREETQYF. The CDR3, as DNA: TGTGCCAGCAGCCGAGACAGGGAAGAGACCCAGTACTTC.

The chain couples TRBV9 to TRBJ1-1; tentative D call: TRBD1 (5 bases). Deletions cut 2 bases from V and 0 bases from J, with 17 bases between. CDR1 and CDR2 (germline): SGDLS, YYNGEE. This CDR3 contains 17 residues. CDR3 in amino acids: CASSVGDSVGMNTEAFF. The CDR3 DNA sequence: TGTGCCAGCAGCGTGGGAGACAGCGTCGGTATGAACACTGAAGCTTTCTTT.

Here the CDR3 reads CASRKSLGNTEAFF. As DNA, the CDR3 is TGTGCCAGCAGGAAATCCTTGGGGAACACTGAAGCTTTCTTT. J is TRBJ1-1 and V is TRBV27; D remains ambiguous. There are 14 residues in the CDR3. Trimming took 6 bases from V and 1 from J, leaving 12 bases between them. Germline V gene lookup returns CDR1 MNHEY and CDR2 SMNVEV (reference sequence).

CDR3 bases: TGTGCCACCCGGGGTGGGACGGGTGGCAGGGAGCAGTACTTC. It codes for CATRGGTGGREQYF. V and J are TRBV2 and TRBJ2-7; D is tentatively TRBD1 or TRBD2 (5 bases each). Germline V gives CDR1 SNHLY, CDR2 FYNNEI. The CDR3 consists of 14 residues. V gave up 10 bases and J gave up 7 bases, with 23 bases separating them. The whole variable domain, remainder taken from reference TRBV2 and TRBJ2-7, is EPEVTQTPSHQVTQMGQEVILRCVPISNHLYFYWYRQILGQKVEFLVSFYNNEISEKSEIFDDQFSVERPDGSNFTLKIRSTKLEDSAMYFCATRGGTGGREQYFGPGTRLTVT.

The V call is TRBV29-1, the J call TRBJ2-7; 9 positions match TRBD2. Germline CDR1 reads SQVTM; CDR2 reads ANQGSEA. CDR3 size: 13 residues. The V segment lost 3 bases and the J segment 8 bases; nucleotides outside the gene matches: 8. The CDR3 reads CSVDAASGNKQYF. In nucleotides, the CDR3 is TGCAGCGTTGACGCGGCTAGCGGGAATAAGCAGTACTTC.

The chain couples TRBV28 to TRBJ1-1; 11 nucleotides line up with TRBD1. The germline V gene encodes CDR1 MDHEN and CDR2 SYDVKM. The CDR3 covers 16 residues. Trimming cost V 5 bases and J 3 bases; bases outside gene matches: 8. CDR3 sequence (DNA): TGTGCCAGCAGTCAAGGACAGGGGGCGTTTGACACTGAAGCTTTCTTT. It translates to CASSQGQGAFDTEAFF.

CDR3 DNA: TGTGCCAGCAGTCCCCTAAGACTAGCGGGAGCGGGCAATGAGCAGTTCTTC. The encoded protein is CASSPLRLAGAGNEQFF. The chain couples TRBV28 to TRBJ2-1; 12 positions match TRBD2. CDR3 length: 17 residues. V dropped 5 bases and J dropped 6; count of bases not matched to a gene: 11. From germline, CDR1 is MDHEN and CDR2 SYDVKM.

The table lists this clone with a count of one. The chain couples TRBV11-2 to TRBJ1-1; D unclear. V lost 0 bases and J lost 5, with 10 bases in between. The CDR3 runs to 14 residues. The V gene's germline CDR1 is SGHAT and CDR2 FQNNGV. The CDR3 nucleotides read TGTGCCAGCAGCTTAGACTCGATGGGGACTGAAGCTTTCTTT. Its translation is CASSLDSMGTEAFF.

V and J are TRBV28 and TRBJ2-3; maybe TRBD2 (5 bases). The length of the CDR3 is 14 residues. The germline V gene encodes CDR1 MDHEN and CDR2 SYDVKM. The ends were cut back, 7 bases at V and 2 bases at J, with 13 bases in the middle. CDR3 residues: CASTLWRATDTQYF. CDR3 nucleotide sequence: TGTGCCAGCACCCTTTGGCGGGCCACAGATACGCAGTATTTT.

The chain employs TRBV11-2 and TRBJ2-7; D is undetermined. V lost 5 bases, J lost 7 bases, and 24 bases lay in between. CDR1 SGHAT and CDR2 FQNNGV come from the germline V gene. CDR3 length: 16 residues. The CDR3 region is CASSPAFPSRMGEQYF. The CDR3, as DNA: TGTGCCAGCAGCCCAGCATTTCCGTCACGTATGGGGGAGCAGTACTTC.

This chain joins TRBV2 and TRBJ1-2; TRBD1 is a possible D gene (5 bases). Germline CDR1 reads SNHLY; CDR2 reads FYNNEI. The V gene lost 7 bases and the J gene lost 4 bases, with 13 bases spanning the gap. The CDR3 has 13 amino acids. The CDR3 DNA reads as TGTGCCAGCACACGGGGACCCTCCTATGGCTACACCTTC. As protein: CASTRGPSYGYTF.

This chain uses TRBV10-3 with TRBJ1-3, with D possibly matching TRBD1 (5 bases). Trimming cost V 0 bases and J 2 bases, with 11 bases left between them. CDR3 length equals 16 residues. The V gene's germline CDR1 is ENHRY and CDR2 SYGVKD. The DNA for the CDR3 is TGTGCCATCAGTGAGTCTCTGGGGCAAACTGGAAACACCATATATTTT. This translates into CAISESLGQTGNTIYF.

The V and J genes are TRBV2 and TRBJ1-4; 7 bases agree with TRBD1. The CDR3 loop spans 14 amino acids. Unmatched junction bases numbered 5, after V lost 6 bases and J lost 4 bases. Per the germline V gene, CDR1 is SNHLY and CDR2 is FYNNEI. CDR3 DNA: TGTGCCAGCAGCCGACAGGGCGATAATGAAAAACTGTTTTTT. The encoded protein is CASSRQGDNEKLFF.

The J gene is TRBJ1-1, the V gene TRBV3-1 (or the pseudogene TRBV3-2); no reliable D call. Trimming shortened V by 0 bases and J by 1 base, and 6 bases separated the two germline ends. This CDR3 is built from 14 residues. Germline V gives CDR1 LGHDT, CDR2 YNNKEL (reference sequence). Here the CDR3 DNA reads TGTGCCAGCAGCCAAGAAACGAGGAACACTGAAGCTTTCTTT. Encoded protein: CASSQETRNTEAFF.